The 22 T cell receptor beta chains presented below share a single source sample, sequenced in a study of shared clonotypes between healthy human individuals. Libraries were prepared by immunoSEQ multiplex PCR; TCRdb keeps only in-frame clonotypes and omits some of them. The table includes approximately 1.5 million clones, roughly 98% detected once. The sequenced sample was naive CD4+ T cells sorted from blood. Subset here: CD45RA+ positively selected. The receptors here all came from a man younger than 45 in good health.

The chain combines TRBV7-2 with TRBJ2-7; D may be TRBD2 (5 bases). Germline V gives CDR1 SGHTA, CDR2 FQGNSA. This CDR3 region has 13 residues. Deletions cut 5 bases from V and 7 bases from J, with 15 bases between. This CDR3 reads CASSRGFSGEQYF. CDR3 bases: TGTGCCAGCAGCCGCGGCTTCTCGGGGGAGCAGTACTTC.

The CDR3 protein is CASSFVEGARQDGYTF. CDR3 nucleotide sequence: TGTGCCAGCAGCTTCGTGGAGGGGGCGCGTCAGGATGGCTACACCTTC. The V call is TRBV5-5, the J call TRBJ1-2, with 7 bases that match TRBD1. CDR3 length: 16 residues. Unmatched junction bases numbered 13, after V lost 2 bases and J lost 6 bases. Germline loops: CDR1 SGHKS, CDR2 YYEKEE (reference sequence).

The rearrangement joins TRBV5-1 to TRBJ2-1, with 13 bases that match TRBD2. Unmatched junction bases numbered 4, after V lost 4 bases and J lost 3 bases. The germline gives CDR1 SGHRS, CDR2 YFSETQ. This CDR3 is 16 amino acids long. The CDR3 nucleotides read TGCGCCAGCAGCCACGGACTAGCGGGAGTCTACAATGAGCAGTTCTTC. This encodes CASSHGLAGVYNEQFF.

The CDR3 reads CASSRSTGNNEKLFF. The CDR3 DNA follows: TGTGCCAGCTCACGTTCGACAGGGAATAATGAAAAACTGTTTTTT. The chain uses TRBV18 and TRBJ1-4; 7 bases fit TRBD1. From germline, CDR1 is KGHSH and CDR2 LQKENI. The CDR3 loop spans 15 amino acids. J was trimmed by 4 bases and V by 4 bases; bases with no gene match: 6.

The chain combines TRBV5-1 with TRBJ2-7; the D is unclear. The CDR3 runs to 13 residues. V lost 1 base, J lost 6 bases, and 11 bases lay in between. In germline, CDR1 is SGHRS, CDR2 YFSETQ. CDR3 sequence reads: CASSLTAGSEQYF. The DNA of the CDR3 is TGCGCCAGCAGCTTGACGGCAGGCAGCGAGCAGTACTTC.

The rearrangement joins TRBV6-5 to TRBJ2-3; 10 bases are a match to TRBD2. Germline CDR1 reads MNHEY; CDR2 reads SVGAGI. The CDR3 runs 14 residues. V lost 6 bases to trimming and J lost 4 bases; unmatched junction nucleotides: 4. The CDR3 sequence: CASRASGSPDTQYF. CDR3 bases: TGTGCCAGCAGGGCTAGCGGGAGCCCAGATACGCAGTATTTT.

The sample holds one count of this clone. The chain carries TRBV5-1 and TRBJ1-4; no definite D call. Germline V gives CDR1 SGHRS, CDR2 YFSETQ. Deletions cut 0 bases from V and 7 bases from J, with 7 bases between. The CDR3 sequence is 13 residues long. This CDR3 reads CASSLGSSEKLFF. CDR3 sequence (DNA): TGCGCCAGCAGCTTGGGCAGTTCTGAAAAACTGTTTTTT.

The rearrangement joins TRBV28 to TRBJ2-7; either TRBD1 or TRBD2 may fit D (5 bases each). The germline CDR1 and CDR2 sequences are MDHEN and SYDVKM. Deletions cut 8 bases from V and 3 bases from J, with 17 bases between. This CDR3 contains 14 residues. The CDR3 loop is CASGSGTYDYEQYF. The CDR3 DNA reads TGTGCCAGCGGATCCGGGACCTATGACTACGAGCAGTACTTC.

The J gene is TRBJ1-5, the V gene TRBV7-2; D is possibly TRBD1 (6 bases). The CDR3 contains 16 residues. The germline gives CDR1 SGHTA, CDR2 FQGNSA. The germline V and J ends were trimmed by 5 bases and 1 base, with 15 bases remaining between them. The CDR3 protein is CASSTRTGLSNQPQHF. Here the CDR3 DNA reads TGTGCCAGCAGCACCCGAACAGGGCTAAGCAATCAGCCCCAGCATTTT. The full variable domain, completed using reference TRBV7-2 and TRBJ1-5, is GAGVSQSPSNKVTEKGKDVELRCDPISGHTALYWYRQSLGQGLEFLIYFQGNSAPDKSGLPSDRFSAERTGGSVSTLTIQRTQQEDSAVYLCASSTRTGLSNQPQHFGDGTRLSIL.

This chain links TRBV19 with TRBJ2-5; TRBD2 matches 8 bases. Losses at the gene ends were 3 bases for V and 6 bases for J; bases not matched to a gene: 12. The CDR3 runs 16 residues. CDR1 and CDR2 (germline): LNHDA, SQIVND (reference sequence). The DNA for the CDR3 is TGTGCCAGTAGTATGTACCGGAGCGGGAGCGGCAAGACCCAGTACTTC. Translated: CASSMYRSGSGKTQYF.

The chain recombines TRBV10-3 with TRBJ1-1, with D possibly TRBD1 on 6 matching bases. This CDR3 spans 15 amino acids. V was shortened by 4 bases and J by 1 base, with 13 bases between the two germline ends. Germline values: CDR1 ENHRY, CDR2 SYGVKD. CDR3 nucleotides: TGTGCCATCAGTGCGGTTGGGGGCAAGAACACTGAAGCTTTCTTT. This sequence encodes CAISAVGGKNTEAFF.

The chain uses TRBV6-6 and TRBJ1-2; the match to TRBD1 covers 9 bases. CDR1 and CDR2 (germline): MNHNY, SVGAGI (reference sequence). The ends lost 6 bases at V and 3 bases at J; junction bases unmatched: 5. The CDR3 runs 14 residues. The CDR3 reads CASSPQGADYGYTF. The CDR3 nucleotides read TGTGCCAGCAGCCCACAGGGGGCCGACTATGGCTACACCTTC.

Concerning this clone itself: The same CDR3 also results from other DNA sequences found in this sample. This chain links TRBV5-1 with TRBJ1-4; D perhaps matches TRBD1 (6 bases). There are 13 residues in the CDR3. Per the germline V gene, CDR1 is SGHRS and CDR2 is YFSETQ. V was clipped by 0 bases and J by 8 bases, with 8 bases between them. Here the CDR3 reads CASSLEGGEKLFF. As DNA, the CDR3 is TGCGCCAGCAGCTTGGAAGGGGGAGAAAAACTGTTTTTT. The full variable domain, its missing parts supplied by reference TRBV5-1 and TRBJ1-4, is KAGVTQTPRYLIKTRGQQVTLSCSPISGHRSVSWYQQTPGQGLQFLFEYFSETQRNKGNFPGRFSGRQFSNSRSEMNVSTLELGDSALYLCASSLEGGEKLFFGSGTQLSVL.

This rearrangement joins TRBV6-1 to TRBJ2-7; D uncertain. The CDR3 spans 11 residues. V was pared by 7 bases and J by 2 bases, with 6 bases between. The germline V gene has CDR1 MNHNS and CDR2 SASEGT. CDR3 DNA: TGTGCCAGCAACCTCCCCTACGAGCAGTACTTC. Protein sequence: CASNLPYEQYF.

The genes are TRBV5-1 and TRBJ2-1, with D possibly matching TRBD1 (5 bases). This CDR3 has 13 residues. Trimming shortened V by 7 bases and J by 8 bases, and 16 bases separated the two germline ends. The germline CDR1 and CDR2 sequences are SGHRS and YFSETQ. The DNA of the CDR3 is TGCGCCAGCGGGGCTTTCACCCTCGATGAGCAGTTCTTC. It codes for CASGAFTLDEQFF.

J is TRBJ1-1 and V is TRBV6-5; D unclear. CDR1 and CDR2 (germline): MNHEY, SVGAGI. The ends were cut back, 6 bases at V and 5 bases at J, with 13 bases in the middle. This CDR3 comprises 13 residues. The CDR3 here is CASSGPMGTEAFF. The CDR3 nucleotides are TGTGCCAGCAGCGGACCAATGGGGACTGAAGCTTTCTTT.

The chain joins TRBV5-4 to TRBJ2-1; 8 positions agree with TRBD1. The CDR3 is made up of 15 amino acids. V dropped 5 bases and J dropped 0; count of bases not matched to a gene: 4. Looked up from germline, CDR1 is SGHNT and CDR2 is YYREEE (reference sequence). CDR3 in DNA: TGTGCCAGCAGTCAGACAGGGGACTCCTACAATGAGCAGTTCTTC. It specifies CASSQTGDSYNEQFF.

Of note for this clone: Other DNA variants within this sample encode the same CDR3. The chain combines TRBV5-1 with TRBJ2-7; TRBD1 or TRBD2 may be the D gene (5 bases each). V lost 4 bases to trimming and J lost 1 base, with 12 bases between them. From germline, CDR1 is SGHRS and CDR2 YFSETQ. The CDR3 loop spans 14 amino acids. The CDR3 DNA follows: TGCGCCAGCAGCCCGAGGGGCGCATCCTACGAGCAGTACTTC. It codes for CASSPRGASYEQYF.

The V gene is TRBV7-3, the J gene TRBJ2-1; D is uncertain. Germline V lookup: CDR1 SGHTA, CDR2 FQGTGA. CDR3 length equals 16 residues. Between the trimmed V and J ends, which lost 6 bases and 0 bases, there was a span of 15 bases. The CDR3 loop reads CASRVGSAVSYNEQFF. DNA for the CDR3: TGTGCCAGCAGGGTGGGGTCGGCGGTCTCCTACAATGAGCAGTTCTTC.

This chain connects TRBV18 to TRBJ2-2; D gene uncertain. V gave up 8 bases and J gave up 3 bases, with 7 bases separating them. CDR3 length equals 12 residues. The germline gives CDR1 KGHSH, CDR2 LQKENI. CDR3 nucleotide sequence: TGTGCCAGCGCTGAATACACCGGGGAGCTGTTTTTT. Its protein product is CASAEYTGELFF. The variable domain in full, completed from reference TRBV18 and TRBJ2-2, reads NAGVMQNPRHLVRRRGQEARLRCSPMKGHSHVYWYRQLPEEGLKFMVYLQKENIIDESGMPKERFSAEFPKEGPSILRIQQVVRGDSAAYFCASAEYTGELFFGEGSRLTVL.

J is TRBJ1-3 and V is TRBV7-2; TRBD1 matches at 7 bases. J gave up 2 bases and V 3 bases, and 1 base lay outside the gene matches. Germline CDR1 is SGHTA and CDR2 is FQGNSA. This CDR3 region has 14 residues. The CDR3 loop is CASSFDRAGNTIYF. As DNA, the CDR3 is TGTGCCAGCAGCTTTGACAGGGCTGGAAACACCATATATTTT.

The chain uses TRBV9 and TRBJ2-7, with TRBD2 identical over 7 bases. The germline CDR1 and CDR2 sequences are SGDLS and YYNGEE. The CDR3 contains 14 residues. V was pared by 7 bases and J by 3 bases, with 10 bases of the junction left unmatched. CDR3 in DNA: TGTGCCAGCGGACTAGGGCTCTTTGGCTACGAGCAGTACTTC. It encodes CASGLGLFGYEQYF. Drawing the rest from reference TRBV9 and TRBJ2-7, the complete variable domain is DSGVTQTPKHLITATGQRVTLRCSPRSGDLSVYWYQQSLDQGLQFLIQYYNGEERAKGNILERFSAQQFPDLHSELNLSSLELGDSALYFCASGLGLFGYEQYFGPGTRLTVT.